These T cell receptor beta chains were read from a single sample in a study of CD8 T cells in ankylosing spondylitis. TCRdb itself ran the 5' RACE reads through MiXCR, one entry per CDR3 protein. The sample lists about 460,000 distinct CDR3 sequences, approximately 5.3% occurring once. What was sequenced was blood, either unsorted or a sorted T cell fraction (not recorded which). The receptors were gathered from a male donor with ankylosing spondylitis. CDR3s leave out the opening cysteine and the closing phenylalanine or tryptophan. D genes are given only for firm matches. Not every row has a clone size; where given, it reads once, few, many or a size class.

v_call: TRBV5-1
j_call: TRBJ2-3
d_call: TRBD2
clone_size: many
cdr3_aa: ASSKLAGADTQY

v_call: TRBV5-5
j_call: TRBJ1-1
d_call: TRBD1
clone_size: many
cdr3_aa: ASSVDRVTEAF

v_call: TRBV9
j_call: TRBJ2-7
d_call: NA
clone_size: many
cdr3_aa: ASSPPQGTYEQY

v_call: TRBV7-2
j_call: TRBJ1-2
d_call: TRBD1
clone_size: many
cdr3_aa: ASSLAGQGRSGYT

v_call: TRBV6-1
j_call: TRBJ2-1
d_call: NA
clone_size: many
cdr3_aa: ASSKDPIGDNEQF

v_call: TRBV20-1
j_call: TRBJ1-1
d_call: NA
clone_size: many
cdr3_aa: SAWDKMNTEAF

v_call: TRBV5-1
j_call: TRBJ1-5
d_call: NA
clone_size: many
cdr3_aa: ASSLSRFAPQH

v_call: TRBV18
j_call: TRBJ2-1
d_call: NA
clone_size: NA
cdr3_aa: ASSPLQGSSYNEQF

v_call: TRBV29-1
j_call: TRBJ1-1
d_call: TRBD1
clone_size: many
cdr3_aa: SAGLGQGQKEAF

v_call: TRBV7-6
j_call: TRBJ2-1
d_call: TRBD2
clone_size: few
cdr3_aa: ASSSRWRERYNEQF

v_call: TRBV7-8
j_call: TRBJ2-2
d_call: NA
clone_size: many
cdr3_aa: ASSFMGGRTGELF